These 27 T cell receptor beta chains were all obtained from the same sample, sequenced in a study of shared clonotypes between healthy human individuals. Only in-frame clones appear in the TCRdb table, and some are missing; sequencing was by immunoSEQ multiplex PCR. The table lists about 2 million clones, 85% to 95% of them singletons. Source material: naive CD4+ T cells sorted from blood. Stated subset: CD45RA+ positively selected. These receptor sequences come from a man younger than 30 in good health.

The V and J genes are TRBV9 and TRBJ2-3, with D maybe TRBD2 (6 bases). Trimming stripped 1 base from V and 5 bases from J, with 23 bases between. CDR3 length equals 18 residues. The germline CDR1 and CDR2 sequences are SGDLS and YYNGEE. The DNA for the CDR3 is TGTGCCAGCAGCGTATCCGGGTTACTAGCCGTGGGGCTAGATACGCAGTATTTT. This gives the protein CASSVSGLLAVGLDTQYF.

The J gene is TRBJ2-7, the V gene TRBV5-5, with TRBD2 identical over 11 bases. CDR1 and CDR2 (germline): SGHKS, YYEKEE (reference sequence). Trimming took 4 bases from V and 0 from J; bases not matched to a gene: 6. The CDR3 sequence is 16 residues long. The CDR3 loop is CASSGGLAAVSYEQYF. Here the CDR3 DNA reads TGTGCCAGCAGCGGGGGACTAGCGGCCGTCTCCTACGAGCAGTACTTC.

The chain couples TRBV7-9 to TRBJ2-7, with no clear D. This CDR3 has 12 residues. CDR1 is SEHNR and CDR2 is FQNEAQ in the germline V gene (reference sequence). With 3 bases removed from V and 3 bases from J, the gap between germline ends came to 6 bases. CDR3: CASSFDLYEQYF. The CDR3 nucleotides are TGTGCCAGCAGCTTTGACCTCTACGAGCAGTACTTC.

A single count supports this clone. The chain links TRBV5-1 to TRBJ2-7, with D maybe TRBD1 (6 bases). The CDR3 sequence is 15 residues long. V was cut by 1 base and J by 1 base, with 12 bases left in between. Germline CDR1 SGHRS, CDR2 YFSETQ. CDR3 amino acids: CASSLMGASSYEQYF. DNA for the CDR3: TGCGCCAGCAGCTTGATGGGGGCAAGTTCCTACGAGCAGTACTTC.

The chain's CDR3 is CAWTGRLYGYTF. CDR3 nucleotides: TGTGCCTGGACGGGACGGCTATATGGCTACACCTTC. This chain links TRBV30 with TRBJ1-2; TRBD1 is a possible D gene (5 bases). The V end was cut by 4 bases, the J end by 5 bases, with 11 bases between. There are 12 residues in the CDR3. Germline loops: CDR1 GTSNPN, CDR2 SVGIG (reference sequence). The full variable domain, its missing parts supplied by reference TRBV30 and TRBJ1-2, is SQTIHQWPATLVQPVGSPLSLECTVEGTSNPNLYWYRQAAGRGLQLLFYSVGIGQISSEVPQNLSASRPQDRQFILSSKKLLLSDSGFYLCAWTGRLYGYTFGSGTRLTVV.

A word on this clone: This CDR3 is also generated by other DNA sequences in the sample. This chain links TRBV27 with TRBJ2-7, with a possible D match to TRBD1 (6 bases). Germline V gives CDR1 MNHEY, CDR2 SMNVEV (reference sequence). The CDR3 contains 12 residues. Between the trimmed V and J ends, which lost 8 bases and 1 base, there was a span of 9 bases. The CDR3 region is CASRTGSYEQYF. In DNA form, the CDR3 reads TGTGCCAGCCGTACAGGGTCCTACGAGCAGTACTTC.

The rearrangement joins TRBV6-1 to TRBJ2-3, with TRBD1 identical over 7 bases. This CDR3 has 15 amino acids. The junction had 9 bases not matched to a gene; V was cut back by 6 bases and J by 3 bases. CDR1 and CDR2 (germline): MNHNS, SASEGT. CDR3 region: CASSGRTGQTDTQYF. The CDR3 bases are TGTGCCAGCAGCGGGCGGACAGGACAGACAGATACGCAGTATTTT.

V and J are TRBV9 and TRBJ2-3, with D unclear. CDR3 size: 15 residues. The V gene's germline CDR1 is SGDLS and CDR2 YYNGEE. The V gene lost 3 bases and the J gene lost 1 base, with 12 bases spanning the gap. In DNA form, the CDR3 reads TGTGCCAGCAGCGAGATGTCGCAGCGCACAGATACGCAGTATTTT. Protein: CASSEMSQRTDTQYF.

As concerns this clone: Other DNA sequences in the same sample also yield this CDR3. The chain couples TRBV28 to TRBJ2-5; maybe TRBD2 (5 bases). Trimming stripped 5 bases from V and 5 bases from J, with 9 bases between. CDR1 and CDR2 (germline): MDHEN, SYDVKM. This CDR3 is built from 12 residues. The CDR3 region has the DNA TGTGCCAGCAGTACCCAGCGGGAGACCCAGTACTTC. This encodes CASSTQRETQYF.

The chain combines TRBV7-9 with TRBJ1-2; the D gene is possibly TRBD1 (5 bases). Trimming took off 3 bases at V and 0 bases at J, with 14 bases between the two ends. This CDR3 has 16 residues. Germline V gene data show CDR1 as SEHNR and CDR2 as FQNEAQ (reference sequence). The CDR3 is CASSLARGVANYGYTF. The CDR3 DNA sequence: TGTGCCAGCAGCTTGGCCAGAGGGGTAGCTAACTATGGCTACACCTTC.

V and J are TRBV5-5 and TRBJ2-7, with D perhaps TRBD1 (6 bases). Germline loops: CDR1 SGHKS, CDR2 YYEKEE (reference sequence). The CDR3 is 17 residues long. The V end was cut by 0 bases, the J end by 0 bases, with 16 bases between. The CDR3: CASSLATTGRSSYEQYF. The CDR3 DNA reads as TGTGCCAGCAGCTTGGCCACAACAGGGAGATCCTCCTACGAGCAGTACTTC. Full variable domain (missing parts from reference TRBV5-5 and TRBJ2-7): DAGVTQSPTHLIKTRGQQVTLRCSPISGHKSVSWYQQVLGQGPQFIFQYYEKEERGRGNFPDRFSARQFPNYSSELNVNALLLGDSALYLCASSLATTGRSSYEQYFGPGTRLTVT.

The chain is built from TRBV5-1 and TRBJ2-5; 9 bases are shared with TRBD1. The CDR3 consists of 14 residues. Germline lookup yields CDR1 SGHRS and CDR2 YFSETQ. V was clipped by 5 bases and J by 6 bases; unmatched bases: 8. The CDR3 here is CASSTGGAGQTQYF. In nucleotides, the CDR3 is TGCGCCAGCAGTACAGGGGGCGCAGGACAGACCCAGTACTTC.

The CDR3: CASSVSRGPYEQYF. The CDR3 DNA follows: TGTGCCAGCAGCGTCTCCAGGGGGCCCTACGAGCAGTACTTC. This rearrangement joins TRBV11-2 to TRBJ2-7, with 8 bases identical to TRBD1. Germline loops: CDR1 SGHAT, CDR2 FQNNGV. Trimming took 5 bases from V and 2 from J; bases not matched to a gene: 5. This CDR3 region has 14 residues.

The J gene is TRBJ2-7, the V gene TRBV6-1; D call uncertain. Per the germline V gene, CDR1 is MNHNS and CDR2 is SASEGT. Deletions cut 5 bases from V and 3 bases from J, with 8 bases between. The CDR3 extends over 12 amino acids. CDR3 bases: TGTGCCAGCAGTAAGTGGGACTACGAGCAGTACTTC. The encoded protein is CASSKWDYEQYF.

The J gene is TRBJ1-1, the V gene TRBV6-5, with 7 bases aligning to TRBD1. J gave up 6 bases and V 6 bases, and 10 bases lay outside the gene matches. The CDR3 length is 14 residues. Germline loops: CDR1 MNHEY, CDR2 SVGAGI. The chain's CDR3 is CASRNQGEKAEAFF. The CDR3 DNA is TGTGCCAGCAGAAACCAGGGGGAGAAGGCTGAAGCTTTCTTT.

V is TRBV5-5 and J is TRBJ1-5; D perhaps matches TRBD1 (5 bases). The germline CDR1 and CDR2 sequences are SGHKS and YYEKEE (reference sequence). The V and J ends lost 2 bases and 4 bases respectively, with 10 bases between them. This CDR3 has 14 residues. The CDR3 loop is CASSFGAENQPQHF. CDR3 in DNA: TGTGCCAGCAGCTTTGGGGCAGAGAATCAGCCCCAGCATTTT.

The V call is TRBV9, the J call TRBJ2-4; weak D call: TRBD2 (5 bases). The ends were cut back, 3 bases at V and 2 bases at J, with 15 bases in the middle. CDR3 length: 16 amino acids. Per the germline V gene, CDR1 is SGDLS and CDR2 is YYNGEE. CDR3 in amino acids: CASSGEGGTSKNIQYF. DNA for the CDR3: TGTGCCAGCAGCGGCGAGGGCGGCACCTCCAAAAACATTCAGTACTTC.

The V call is TRBV11-2, the J call TRBJ2-2; D is ambiguous. The CDR3 is 12 residues long. The V gene lost 2 bases and the J gene lost 6 bases, with 4 bases spanning the gap. CDR1 and CDR2 from the germline V gene are SGHAT and FQNNGV. The DNA of the CDR3 is TGTGCCAGCAGCTTATGGGCCGGGGAGCTGTTTTTT. Translated: CASSLWAGELFF. The variable domain in full, with the rest retrieved from reference TRBV11-2 and TRBJ2-2, is EAGVAQSPRYKIIEKRQSVAFWCNPISGHATLYWYQQILGQGPKLLIQFQNNGVVDDSQLPKDRFSAERLKGVDSTLKIQPAKLEDSAVYLCASSLWAGELFFGEGSRLTVL.

V is TRBV18 and J is TRBJ2-5, with D perhaps TRBD1 or TRBD2 (5 bases each). The CDR3 has 16 residues. Germline V gene lookup returns CDR1 KGHSH and CDR2 LQKENI. V shed 1 base and J shed 3 bases, with 15 bases lying between them. The CDR3 region has the DNA TGTGCCAGCTCACCACTACAGGTTAGAGGGGAAGAGACCCAGTACTTC. This encodes CASSPLQVRGEETQYF.

The chain joins TRBV7-9 to TRBJ2-5; the D is unclear. Germline V gene sequence: CDR1 SEHNR, CDR2 FQNEAQ (reference sequence). The CDR3 loop spans 12 amino acids. Trimming took 1 base from V and 5 from J, leaving 5 bases between them. CDR3 protein: CASSLETETQYF. The CDR3 DNA sequence: TGTGCCAGCAGCTTAGAGACCGAGACCCAGTACTTC. Drawing the rest from reference TRBV7-9 and TRBJ2-5, the complete variable domain is DTGVSQNPRHKITKRGQNVTFRCDPISEHNRLYWYRQTLGQGPEFLTYFQNEAQLEKSRLLSDRFSAERPKGSFSTLEIQRTEQGDSAMYLCASSLETETQYFGPGTRLLVL.

This clone was detected only a few times. V usage is TRBV28 and J usage is TRBJ1-3; D possibly corresponds to TRBD1 (6 bases). Germline CDR1 MDHEN, CDR2 SYDVKM. CDR3 size: 19 residues. Trimming removed 4 bases at V and 0 bases at J, with 22 bases between. The CDR3 is CASSSATNRRGVSGNTIYF. Written as DNA, the CDR3 is TGTGCCAGCAGTTCAGCTACCAACCGCAGGGGAGTCTCTGGAAACACCATATATTTT.

The V and J genes are TRBV6-6 and TRBJ1-6; TRBD1 might be the D (5 bases). The germline CDR1 and CDR2 sequences are MNHNY and SVGAGI (reference sequence). CDR3 length: 15 amino acids. Trimming cost V 5 bases and J 7 bases, with 15 bases left between them. The CDR3 here is CASSPSDGGNSPLHF. CDR3 sequence (DNA): TGTGCCAGCAGTCCCTCCGACGGGGGGAATTCACCCCTCCACTTT.

The gene calls are TRBV27 and TRBJ1-1; 7 nucleotides line up with TRBD1. Germline V lookup: CDR1 MNHEY, CDR2 SMNVEV (reference sequence). The V segment lost 6 bases and the J segment 4 bases; nucleotides outside the gene matches: 8. This CDR3 contains 14 residues. CDR3 nucleotide sequence: TGTGCCAGCAGGGTAGGGGGCTTGGGCACTGAAGCTTTCTTT. Amino acid sequence: CASRVGGLGTEAFF.

The chain uses TRBV2 and TRBJ2-2, with D possibly TRBD1 on 5 matching bases. Germline V gives CDR1 SNHLY, CDR2 FYNNEI. The V gene lost 3 bases and the J gene lost 6 bases, with 11 bases spanning the gap. The CDR3 extends over 14 amino acids. CDR3 bases: TGTGCCAGCAGTGATTTTGGACAACCCGGGGAGCTGTTTTTT. It is translated as CASSDFGQPGELFF.

The V gene is TRBV15, the J gene TRBJ1-5; D unclear. There are 17 residues in the CDR3. Per the germline V gene, CDR1 is LNHNV and CDR2 is YYDKDF (reference sequence). V lost 2 bases to trimming and J lost 0 bases, with 14 bases between them. CDR3 amino acids: CATSRYRENHSNQPQHF. CDR3 nucleotides: TGTGCCACCAGCAGATACAGAGAGAATCATAGCAATCAGCCCCAGCATTTT. Full variable domain (outside the CDR3, taken from reference TRBV15 and TRBJ1-5): DAMVIQNPRYQVTQFGKPVTLSCSQTLNHNVMYWYQQKSSQAPKLLFHYYDKDFNNEADTPDNFQSRRPNTSFCFLDIRSPGLGDTAMYLCATSRYRENHSNQPQHFGDGTRLSIL.

The chain uses TRBV18 and TRBJ1-3; 11 bases align to TRBD1. Per the germline V gene, CDR1 is KGHSH and CDR2 is LQKENI. The CDR3 runs 15 residues. The V and J ends lost 6 bases and 3 bases, in that order; junction bases with no gene match: 4. This CDR3 is CASSRDRGYGNTIYF. CDR3 DNA sequence: TGTGCCAGCTCCCGGGACAGGGGGTATGGAAACACCATATATTTT.

This chain uses TRBV19 with TRBJ1-6; no firm D call. Germline V gives CDR1 LNHDA, CDR2 SQIVND (reference sequence). This CDR3 has 13 residues. The V and J ends lost 4 bases and 3 bases respectively, with 4 bases between them. CDR3: CASSTNYNSPLHF. CDR3 nucleotide sequence: TGTGCCAGTAGTACCAACTATAATTCACCCCTCCACTTT.